The entry below gives a single TCR beta chain sequence along with its context. The data belong to a study of blood T cell repertoires in COVID-19. At the level of the study: T cells, B-cell-depleted T cells, or PBMCs provided the cDNA or gDNA that served as material.

Here immunoSEQ multiplex PCR was the method, and the copy in TCRdb shows in-frame clones only, minus some. The sample lists 410,000 or so clones, approximately 90% occurring once. This TCR was recovered from a woman aged 40 to 50 with COVID-19, enrolled during active disease. Sequencing used peripheral blood.

The CDR3 loop reads CASTSGAWANVLTF. As DNA, the CDR3 is TGTGCCAGTACGAGCGGAGCCTGGGCCAACGTCCTGACTTTC. This chain links TRBV19 with TRBJ2-6; possible D gene TRBD2, 5 bases. Trimming took off 7 bases at V and 5 bases at J, with 12 bases between the two ends. Per germline, CDR1 LNHDA and CDR2 SQIVND (reference sequence). CDR3 length: 14 amino acids.